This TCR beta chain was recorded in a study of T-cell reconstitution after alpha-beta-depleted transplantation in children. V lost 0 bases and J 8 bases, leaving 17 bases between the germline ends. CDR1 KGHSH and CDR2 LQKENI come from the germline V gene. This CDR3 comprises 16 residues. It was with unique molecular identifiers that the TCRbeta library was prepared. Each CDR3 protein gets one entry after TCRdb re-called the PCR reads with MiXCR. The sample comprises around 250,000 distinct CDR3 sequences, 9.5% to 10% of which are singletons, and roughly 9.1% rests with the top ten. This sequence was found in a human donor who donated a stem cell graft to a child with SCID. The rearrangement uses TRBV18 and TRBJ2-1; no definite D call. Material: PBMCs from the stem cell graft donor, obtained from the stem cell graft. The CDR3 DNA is TGTGCCAGCTCACCACCCACCGAAAGGCCCTTCGATGAGCAGTTCTTC. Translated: CASSPPTERPFDEQFF.